This entry lists 15 T cell receptor beta chains sequenced from one sample in a study of cytomegalovirus exposure and HLA in healthy donors. The PCR had 60 Vbeta and 13 Jbeta primers. The table came from immunoSEQ multiplex PCR; TCRdb's copy has only in-frame clones and leaves some out. In all, the sample yields 70,000 to 85,000 clones. Sequencing was done on a sample of PBMCs. Receptor source: a female donor in good health and CMV-seropositive.

J is TRBJ1-2 and V is TRBV5-6, with TRBD1 matching over 9 bases. The CDR3 sequence is 15 residues long. The V segment lost 4 bases and the J segment 2 bases; nucleotides outside the gene matches: 6. CDR1 and CDR2 (germline): SGHDT, YYEEEE. The CDR3 nucleotides are TGTGCCAGCAGCCGAGGACAGGGGCGAAACTATGGCTACACCTTC. Translation gives CASSRGQGRNYGYTF.

The chain's CDR3 is CASSPLGGTEAFF. CDR3 nucleotide sequence: TGTGCCAGCAGCCCACTGGGGGGCACTGAAGCTTTCTTT. The rearrangement joins TRBV7-2 to TRBJ1-1; TRBD1 might be the D (5 bases). The germline gives CDR1 SGHTA, CDR2 FQGNSA. V shed 5 bases and J shed 4 bases, with 11 bases lying between them. CDR3 length: 13 residues.

The V call is TRBV28, the J call TRBJ2-3, with TRBD2 matching over 14 bases. The V gene's germline CDR1 is MDHEN and CDR2 SYDVKM. Trimming cost V 5 bases and J 10 bases; bases outside gene matches: 5. The CDR3 sequence is 14 residues long. The CDR3: CASSAGTSGSAQYF. Written as DNA, the CDR3 is TGTGCCAGCAGTGCCGGGACTAGCGGGAGCGCGCAGTATTTT.

This clone is classed as medium-sized (0.01 to 0.1%) by frequency. The genes are TRBV5-6 and TRBJ1-1; 10 bases are shared with TRBD1. Unmatched junction bases numbered 7, after V lost 4 bases and J lost 1 base. This CDR3 has 16 amino acids. In germline, CDR1 is SGHDT, CDR2 YYEEEE. Here the CDR3 reads CASSLPGQGRNTEAFF. The CDR3 region has the DNA TGTGCCAGCAGCCTACCGGGACAGGGGAGGAACACTGAAGCTTTCTTT.

Points on this clone: One junction end disagrees with the germline gene, perhaps due to a read error. This chain joins TRBV7-7 and TRBJ2-5, with D unresolved. The CDR3 sequence is 14 residues long. Germline loops: CDR1 SSHAT, CDR2 FNYEAQ (reference sequence). DNA for the CDR3: TGTGCTAGCAGCTTAGGGTCAGGCCAAGAGACCCAGTACTTC. It encodes CASSLGSGQETQYF.

The rearrangement uses TRBV6-1 and TRBJ1-2, with 7 bases matching TRBD1. This CDR3 is 13 amino acids long. With V trimmed by 3 bases and J by 3 bases, 1 base remained unmatched. Germline V gene lookup returns CDR1 MNHNS and CDR2 SASEGT. For the CDR3, the DNA is TGTGCCAGCAGTGACGACAGGGACTATGGCTACACCTTC. Its translation: CASSDDRDYGYTF.

This chain joins TRBV4-2 and TRBJ1-1; D might be TRBD1 (5 bases). CDR1 LGHNA and CDR2 YNFKEQ come from the germline V gene. V was cut by 0 bases and J by 6 bases, with 17 bases left in between. This CDR3 region has 16 residues. The CDR3 is CASSQDTSAGVAEAFF. Here the CDR3 DNA reads TGTGCCAGCAGCCAAGATACGTCCGCGGGGGTGGCTGAAGCTTTCTTT.

The rearrangement joins TRBV2 to TRBJ1-4; 7 bases are a match to TRBD1. There are 14 residues in the CDR3. The ends lost 5 bases at V and 8 bases at J; junction bases unmatched: 8. Germline CDR1 is SNHLY and CDR2 is FYNNEI. CDR3 DNA sequence: TGTGCCAGCAGTTATTTAATCAGGGGGGAAAAACTGTTTTTT. As protein: CASSYLIRGEKLFF. The full variable domain, completed using reference TRBV2 and TRBJ1-4, is EPEVTQTPSHQVTQMGQEVILRCVPISNHLYFYWYRQILGQKVEFLVSFYNNEISEKSEIFDDQFSVERPDGSNFTLKIRSTKLEDSAMYFCASSYLIRGEKLFFGSGTQLSVL.

This chain connects TRBV5-6 to TRBJ1-1; weak D call: TRBD1 (5 bases). CDR1 and CDR2 (germline): SGHDT, YYEEEE. The V end was cut by 4 bases, the J end by 5 bases, with 27 bases between. The CDR3 runs to 18 residues. CDR3 sequence: CASSTSWGRQPLMTEAFF. CDR3 sequence (DNA): TGTGCCAGCAGCACAAGTTGGGGAAGACAGCCCTTGATGACTGAAGCTTTCTTT.

This rearrangement joins TRBV18 to TRBJ2-7; 7 nucleotides line up with TRBD2. Germline V gene sequence: CDR1 KGHSH, CDR2 LQKENI. This CDR3 is 13 amino acids long. V lost 3 bases to trimming and J lost 6 bases; unmatched junction nucleotides: 5. The CDR3: CASSPELAVEQYF. The CDR3 DNA reads as TGTGCCAGCTCACCCGAGCTAGCGGTCGAGCAGTACTTC.

The chain links TRBV7-8 to TRBJ2-1, with 14 bases lining up with TRBD2. The CDR3 contains 17 residues. Germline values: CDR1 SGHVS, CDR2 FQNEAQ. The junction had 8 bases not matched to a gene; V was cut back by 5 bases and J by 5 bases. The CDR3 nucleotides are TGTGCCAGCAGCACGACTAGCGGGAGGGCCCGAAACAATGAGCAGTTCTTC. It codes for CASSTTSGRARNNEQFF.

V usage is TRBV4-3 and J usage is TRBJ2-5; 9 bases are shared with TRBD2. This CDR3 has 17 residues. From germline, CDR1 is LGHNA and CDR2 YSLEER. V lost 0 bases and J lost 1; bases outside the gene matches: 6. CDR3 sequence (DNA): TGCGCCAGCAGCCAAGACCCCAGCGGGGGGCTCCAAGAGACCCAGTACTTC. It translates to CASSQDPSGGLQETQYF.

The chain couples TRBV14 to TRBJ2-7; 10 bases fit TRBD2. Germline values: CDR1 SGHDN, CDR2 FVKESK. The trim removed 2 bases at V and 7 bases at J, leaving 8 bases unmatched. This CDR3 has 15 residues. The CDR3 protein is CASSQRAGGPGEQYF. CDR3 nucleotides: TGTGCCAGCAGCCAAAGAGCGGGAGGGCCCGGAGAGCAGTACTTC.

The chain joins TRBV6-1 to TRBJ2-5, with D possibly being TRBD2 (7 bases). Germline V gene lookup returns CDR1 MNHNS and CDR2 SASEGT. There are 14 residues in the CDR3. The ends were cut back, 10 bases at V and 2 bases at J, with 17 bases in the middle. CDR3 protein: CAIGGGFRQETQYF. The CDR3 bases are TGTGCCATAGGGGGGGGTTTTCGGCAAGAGACCCAGTACTTC.

This chain connects TRBV5-1 to TRBJ1-3, with D maybe TRBD1 (6 bases). Germline V gene sequence: CDR1 SGHRS, CDR2 YFSETQ. The CDR3 is 14 amino acids. Trimming removed 4 bases from V and 2 bases from J, with 10 bases in between. The CDR3 DNA follows: TGCGCCAGCAGCGGACAGACAGCTGGAAACACCATATATTTT. It yields the protein CASSGQTAGNTIYF. The full variable domain, with the rest looked up from reference TRBV5-1 and TRBJ1-3, is KAGVTQTPRYLIKTRGQQVTLSCSPISGHRSVSWYQQTPGQGLQFLFEYFSETQRNKGNFPGRFSGRQFSNSRSEMNVSTLELGDSALYLCASSGQTAGNTIYFGEGSWLTVV.